The TCR beta chain under discussion was sequenced for a study of CD8 T cells in ankylosing spondylitis. The V segment lost 3 bases and the J segment 11 bases; nucleotides outside the gene matches: 11. This CDR3 region has 15 residues. This clonotype was seen at least ten times. As yet, its antigen is unknown. Scientists made TCR beta libraries using quantitative 5'-RACE with molecular barcodes. In TCRdb, the 5' RACE reads were re-called with MiXCR into one record per CDR3 protein. The table has a few hundred thousand distinct CDR3 sequences, 15% to 20% seen once. Study results and caveats: Seemingly distinctive of ankylosing spondylitis blood was a TCR beta motif formed by eight highly homologous variants. A subset of motif variants has previously been described in the synovial fluid and blood of reactive arthritis. Disease-linked clones bore a CD8+ phenotype and were relatively rare in peripheral blood.

The chain couples TRBV12-3 or TRBV12-4 to TRBJ2-1, with 9 nucleotides matching TRBD2. Material for sequencing was blood, either unsorted or a sorted T cell fraction (not recorded which). This clonotype was obtained from a male donor with ankylosing spondylitis or in good health (not recorded which). CDR3 nucleotide sequence: TGTGCCAGCAGTTTTCTCTTAGCGGGAGATCATAAGCAGTTCTTC. This translates into CASSFLLAGDHKQFF.